A single sample is the source of the 19 T cell receptor beta chains below, sequenced in a study of T cell responses to AZD1222 COVID-19 vaccine. TCRdb keeps only in-frame clones here, not all; method: immunoSEQ multiplex PCR. The table records over 100,000 clones, 70% to 90% of them present only once. This specimen was peripheral blood, taken on day 0 of AZD1222 vaccination. These receptors all come from an adult in good health.

The chain couples TRBV4-3 to TRBJ1-6; 9 nucleotides match TRBD1. This CDR3 spans 15 amino acids. V dropped 4 bases and J dropped 7; count of bases not matched to a gene: 5. Germline values: CDR1 LGHNA, CDR2 YSLEER. This chain's CDR3 is CASSRQQGANSPLHF. The DNA of the CDR3 is TGCGCCAGCAGCCGCCAACAGGGGGCCAATTCACCCCTCCACTTT.

The gene calls are TRBV7-9 and TRBJ1-2; D gene ambiguous. Per the germline V gene, CDR1 is SEHNR and CDR2 is FQNEAQ (reference sequence). This CDR3 comprises 14 residues. The V and J ends lost 5 bases and 4 bases respectively, with 14 bases between them. This CDR3 is CASSPTEAIYGYTF. For the CDR3, the DNA is TGTGCCAGCAGCCCAACGGAGGCTATCTATGGCTACACCTTC.

The genes are TRBV18 and TRBJ2-7; 7 bases are a match to TRBD2. CDR3 length: 11 residues. The ends lost 5 bases at V and 6 bases at J; junction bases unmatched: 1. Germline loops: CDR1 KGHSH, CDR2 LQKENI. CDR3 region: CASSWGGEQYF. Here the CDR3 DNA reads TGTGCCAGCTCATGGGGGGGCGAGCAGTACTTC.

The chain recombines TRBV11-2 with TRBJ2-7; D unresolved. V was trimmed by 5 bases and J by 0 bases, leaving 8 bases between them. CDR1 is SGHAT and CDR2 is FQNNGV in the germline V gene. The CDR3 totals 13 residues. CDR3 residues: CASSPTGSYEQYF. The CDR3, as DNA: TGTGCCAGCAGCCCCACCGGCTCCTACGAGCAGTACTTC.

This chain connects TRBV3-1 (or the pseudogene TRBV3-2) to TRBJ2-6; D might be TRBD1 (5 bases). V was pared by 0 bases and J by 0 bases, with 12 bases between. This CDR3 contains 18 residues. The germline V gene has CDR1 LGHDT and CDR2 YNNKEL (reference sequence). The CDR3: CASSQDWRQLSGANVLTF. The CDR3 coding sequence is TGTGCCAGCAGCCAAGACTGGAGACAGCTCTCTGGGGCCAACGTCCTGACTTTC.

As regards this clone: At one boundary the junction diverges from the germline segment, which might be a read error. This sequence joins TRBV7-7 and TRBJ2-7; 8 bases are shared with TRBD2. CDR1 SSHAT and CDR2 FNYEAQ come from the germline V gene (reference sequence). The CDR3 spans 16 residues. CDR3 sequence (DNA): TGTGCTAGCAGCCGGGAGGCGGGGGGCCTCTCCTACGAGCAGTACTTC. It translates to CASSREAGGLSYEQYF. Full variable domain (outside the CDR3, taken from reference TRBV7-7 and TRBJ2-7): GAGVSQSPRYKVTKRGQDVTLRCDPISSHATLYWYQQALGQGPEFLTYFNYEAQPDKSGLPSDRFSAERPEGSISTLTIQRTEQRDSAMYRCASSREAGGLSYEQYFGPGTRLTVT.

This sequence joins TRBV4-1 and TRBJ1-2, with D possibly being TRBD1 (5 bases). Germline CDR1 is MGHRA and CDR2 is YSYEKL. This CDR3 comprises 13 residues. V lost 7 bases and J 6 bases, leaving 15 bases between the germline ends. CDR3 coding DNA: TGCGCCAGCAACCCAGGCGCAGGGAATGGCTACACCTTC. This sequence encodes CASNPGAGNGYTF.

The chain links TRBV7-8 to TRBJ1-3; D not certain. Germline-derived CDR1 and CDR2 are SGHVS and FQNEAQ. The V and J ends lost 5 bases and 1 base respectively, with 6 bases between them. CDR3 length equals 13 residues. The CDR3 nucleotides are TGTGCCAGCAGCCCCCAGTCTGGAAACACCATATATTTT. It codes for CASSPQSGNTIYF.

The V and J genes are TRBV3-1 (or the pseudogene TRBV3-2) and TRBJ2-2; D is undetermined. The CDR3 covers 12 residues. V lost 3 bases and J lost 4, with 3 bases in between. CDR1 and CDR2 from the germline V gene are LGHDT and YNNKEL (reference sequence). In DNA, the CDR3 is TGTGCCAGCAGCCACCGCACCGGGGAGCTGTTTTTT. Translated, it gives CASSHRTGELFF.

The rearrangement uses TRBV9 and TRBJ2-5; TRBD2 agrees at 9 bases. Germline trimming cut 0 bases from V and 5 bases from J; bases unmatched to any gene: 5. CDR3 length: 15 residues. CDR1 is SGDLS, CDR2 YYNGEE, per germline. CDR3 sequence (DNA): TGTGCCAGCAGCGTAGGGCGGGGGGGCCCGGAGACCCAGTACTTC. Residues: CASSVGRGGPETQYF.

This chain uses TRBV5-1 with TRBJ2-2, with D perhaps TRBD1 or TRBD2 (5 bases each). The length of the CDR3 is 15 residues. Looked up from germline, CDR1 is SGHRS and CDR2 is YFSETQ. V lost 0 bases and J 7 bases, leaving 13 bases between the germline ends. CDR3 DNA: TGCGCCAGCAGCTTGGAAGGCAGGGCGGGCGGGGAGCTGTTTTTT. Its translation is CASSLEGRAGGELFF. The full variable domain, with the rest looked up from reference TRBV5-1 and TRBJ2-2, is KAGVTQTPRYLIKTRGQQVTLSCSPISGHRSVSWYQQTPGQGLQFLFEYFSETQRNKGNFPGRFSGRQFSNSRSEMNVSTLELGDSALYLCASSLEGRAGGELFFGEGSRLTVL.

This clone has just one count. The genes are TRBV29-1 and TRBJ1-1; D is possibly TRBD1 (5 bases). This CDR3 spans 12 amino acids. Germline V gene sequence: CDR1 SQVTM, CDR2 ANQGSEA. V was shortened by 6 bases and J by 8 bases, with 16 bases between the two germline ends. As DNA, the CDR3 is TGCAGCGTCGTCACGGGGGGGAAGGAAGCTTTCTTT. This gives the protein CSVVTGGKEAFF. The whole variable domain, remainder taken from reference TRBV29-1 and TRBJ1-1, is SAVISQKPSRDICQRGTSLTIQCQVDSQVTMMFWYRQQPGQSLTLIATANQGSEATYESGFVIDKFPISRPNLTFSTLTVSNMSPEDSSIYLCSVVTGGKEAFFGQGTRLTVV.

V and J are TRBV11-2 and TRBJ2-1; 13 nucleotides agree with TRBD2. V lost 4 bases and J lost 6; bases outside the gene matches: 12. The V gene's germline CDR1 is SGHAT and CDR2 FQNNGV. This CDR3 region has 18 residues. The chain's CDR3 is CASSSYAGTSGAVNEQFF. In DNA form, the CDR3 reads TGTGCCAGCAGCTCCTACGCCGGGACTAGCGGGGCGGTCAATGAGCAGTTCTTC.

This chain's CDR3 is CASSLTTDTQYF. CDR3 nucleotide sequence: TGTGCCAGTAGCCTCACCACAGATACGCAGTATTTT. This chain links TRBV19 with TRBJ2-3, with no clear D. CDR1 is LNHDA and CDR2 is SQIVND in the germline V gene (reference sequence). Trimming removed 6 bases at V and 2 bases at J, with 6 bases between. The CDR3 contains 12 residues.

The rearrangement uses TRBV28 and TRBJ1-6; D gene unclear. This CDR3 has 12 residues. The germline V gene encodes CDR1 MDHEN and CDR2 SYDVKM. The ends were cut back, 7 bases at V and 3 bases at J, with 4 bases in the middle. The chain's CDR3 is CASTDYNSPLHF. The CDR3 region has the DNA TGTGCCAGCACGGACTATAATTCACCCCTCCACTTT. The full variable domain, in which reference TRBV28 and TRBJ1-6 provide the parts outside the CDR3, is DVKVTQSSRYLVKRTGEKVFLECVQDMDHENMFWYRQDPGLGLRLIYFSYDVKMKEKGDIPEGYSVSREKKERFSLILESASTNQTSMYLCASTDYNSPLHFGNGTRLTVT.

The rearrangement uses TRBV6-2 or TRBV6-3 and TRBJ1-5; D might be TRBD1 (5 bases). Germline V gene data show CDR1 as MNHEY and CDR2 as SVGEGT. Trimming removed 2 bases at V and 1 base at J, with 12 bases between. CDR3 length: 16 amino acids. The CDR3 protein is CASSYPSPGSNQPQHF. The CDR3 region has the DNA TGTGCCAGCAGTTACCCTTCCCCAGGGAGCAATCAGCCCCAGCATTTT.

This rearrangement joins TRBV20-1 to TRBJ1-1, with unresolved D. Between the trimmed V and J ends, which lost 6 bases and 6 bases, there was a span of 11 bases. This CDR3 comprises 11 residues. Germline V gene lookup returns CDR1 DFQATT and CDR2 SNEGSKA (reference sequence). CDR3 sequence reads: CSAPTWAEAFF. The CDR3 nucleotides read TGCAGTGCCCCAACCTGGGCTGAAGCTTTCTTT.

The gene calls are TRBV18 and TRBJ1-4; 7 nucleotides match TRBD1. Trimming removed 4 bases from V and 0 bases from J; junction bases left unmatched: 8. This CDR3 has 17 residues. CDR1 is KGHSH, CDR2 LQKENI, per germline. In DNA form, the CDR3 reads TGTGCCAGCTCACAGGGACAGAAAGCTGCAACTAATGAAAAACTGTTTTTT. It yields the protein CASSQGQKAATNEKLFF.

The rearrangement uses TRBV6-5 and TRBJ2-7; D gene uncertain. Germline assignment: CDR1 MNHEY and CDR2 SVGAGI. Trimming stripped 2 bases from V and 7 bases from J, with 15 bases between. The CDR3 is made up of 14 amino acids. CDR3 bases: TGTGCCAGCAGTTACAATACCAACGCCGGGGAGCAGTACTTC. Translation gives CASSYNTNAGEQYF.